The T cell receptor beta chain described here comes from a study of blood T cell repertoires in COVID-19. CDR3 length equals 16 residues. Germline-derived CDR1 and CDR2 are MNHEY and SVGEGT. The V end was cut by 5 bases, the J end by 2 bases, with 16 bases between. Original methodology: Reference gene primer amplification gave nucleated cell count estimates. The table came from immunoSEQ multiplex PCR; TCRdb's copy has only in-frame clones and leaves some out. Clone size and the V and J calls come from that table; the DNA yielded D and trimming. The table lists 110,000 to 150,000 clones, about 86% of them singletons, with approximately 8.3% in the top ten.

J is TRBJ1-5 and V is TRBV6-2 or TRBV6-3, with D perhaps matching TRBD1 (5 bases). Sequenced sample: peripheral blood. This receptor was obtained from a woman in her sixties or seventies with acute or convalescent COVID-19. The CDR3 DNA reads TGTGCCAGCAGTCGGTCGGGGGGGACTGGCAATCAGCCCCAGCATTTT. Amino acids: CASSRSGGTGNQPQHF.